This TCR beta chain was documented in a study of CD8 T cells in ankylosing spondylitis. The CDR3 has 17 amino acids. From germline, CDR1 is SGDLS and CDR2 YYNGEE. Deletions cut 2 bases from V and 6 bases from J, with 21 bases between. As the method for making TCR beta libraries, quantitative 5'-RACE with molecular barcodes was used. TCRdb reanalysed the 5' RACE reads using MiXCR and keeps one entry per CDR3 protein. The sample has about 340,000 distinct CDR3 sequences; roughly 15% are singletons. Study-level findings and limits: Clones tied to disease were said to be significantly enriched in matched ankylosing spondylitis synovial fluid. Past research had described some motif variants in reactive arthritis synovial fluid and blood. A TCR beta motif of 7 to 9 highly homologous variants seemed to mark ankylosing spondylitis blood.

The sample holds many counts of this clonotype. Antigen unknown. The sequence was collected from a male donor with ankylosing spondylitis or in good health (not recorded which). The J gene is TRBJ1-5, the V gene TRBV9; D possibly corresponds to TRBD1 (6 bases). Material for sequencing was blood, either unsorted or a sorted T cell fraction (not recorded which). The CDR3 DNA sequence: TGTGCCAGCAGCGTCCCAAGGGGGGAGCCGGCAGGTCAGCCCCAGCATTTT. Amino acids: CASSVPRGEPAGQPQHF.